The 32 T cell receptor beta chains below all came from one sample that was sequenced in a study of T cells expressing NK-cell markers. TCRdb re-called the 5' RACE reads and catalogs CDR3 proteins one per entry, DNA excluded. Its clone listing holds about 260,000 distinct CDR3 sequences. Sample: blood T cells: a sorted CD56 or NKG2C T cell subset, CD4+ or CD8+ T cells, or bulk PBMC T cells (not recorded which). These receptors all come from a man aged 18-30 years in good health.

This chain links TRBV10-3 with TRBJ2-4; TCRdb's D call, TRBD2, is unchecked because there is no DNA. The CDR3 length is 14 residues. Germline V gene lookup returns CDR1 ENHRY and CDR2 SYGVKD. The CDR3 region is CAISSGGTKNIQYF.

This chain joins TRBV3-1 and TRBJ2-7. This CDR3 comprises 14 residues. Germline lookup yields CDR1 LGHDT and CDR2 YNNKEL (reference sequence). The CDR3 reads CASSQEENYYEQYF.

The rearrangement uses TRBV5-1 and TRBJ2-7; as DNA is missing, the TRBD1 call by TCRdb cannot be tested. This CDR3 spans 15 amino acids. Germline V gene sequence: CDR1 SGHRS, CDR2 YFSETQ. The CDR3 sequence: CASRARGGTDYEQYF.

The V call is TRBV5-1, the J call TRBJ1-2. The CDR3 covers 13 residues. Germline CDR1 SGHRS, CDR2 YFSETQ. Here the CDR3 reads CASSSAGPGGYTF. Drawing the rest from reference TRBV5-1 and TRBJ1-2, the complete variable domain is KAGVTQTPRYLIKTRGQQVTLSCSPISGHRSVSWYQQTPGQGLQFLFEYFSETQRNKGNFPGRFSGRQFSNSRSEMNVSTLELGDSALYLCASSSAGPGGYTFGSGTRLTVV.

CDR3 protein: CTSSNSSYQETQYF. The V call is TRBV27, the J call TRBJ2-5. This CDR3 comprises 14 residues. Per germline, CDR1 MNHEY and CDR2 SMNVEV (reference sequence).

The chain employs TRBV5-5 and TRBJ2-1. The CDR3 totals 13 residues. Germline lookup yields CDR1 SGHKS and CDR2 YYEKEE (reference sequence). The CDR3 loop reads CASSLGLAEEQFF.

The gene calls are TRBV25-1 and TRBJ2-3. The CDR3 spans 13 residues. Germline assignment: CDR1 MGHDK and CDR2 SYGVNS. CDR3 loop: CASSAVGTDTQYF.

The gene calls are TRBV29-1 and TRBJ2-3; the D call of TRBD2 rests on TCRdb alone, since no DNA is present to check it. The CDR3 covers 15 residues. The germline CDR1 and CDR2 sequences are SQVTM and ANQGSEA. This CDR3 is CSVERAGARGDTQYF.

This chain uses TRBV15 with TRBJ2-5. This CDR3 is built from 13 residues. Looked up from germline, CDR1 is LNHNV and CDR2 is YYDKDF (reference sequence). CDR3 region: CATRGLGQETQYF.

The chain links TRBV6-6 to TRBJ2-5. This CDR3 is 12 amino acids long. Germline V CDR1 and CDR2: MNHNY, SVGAGI (reference sequence). CDR3 sequence reads: CASSSVQETQYF.

The chain couples TRBV7-2 to TRBJ2-1; with no DNA, the TCRdb D assignment of TRBD1 cannot be verified. The V gene's germline CDR1 is SGHTA and CDR2 FQGNSA. The CDR3 is 14 amino acids. The CDR3 loop is CASSLVSTDNEQFF.

The chain links TRBV7-9 to TRBJ2-2; TCRdb returns TRBD1, unconfirmable since there is no DNA. Germline V gene sequence: CDR1 SEHNR, CDR2 FQNEAQ (reference sequence). CDR3 length: 15 residues. CDR3 protein: CASRARGTMTGELFF.

J is TRBJ1-4 and V is TRBV12-3 or TRBV12-4. The CDR3 has 14 residues. The CDR3: CASSLRWDNEKLFF.

This rearrangement joins TRBV10-3 to TRBJ2-3; TCRdb names TRBD2, which stays unverified in the absence of DNA. This CDR3 has 14 amino acids. Germline V gene data show CDR1 as ENHRY and CDR2 as SYGVKD. CDR3 region: CAISPAAATDTQYF.

This chain links TRBV6-5 with TRBJ2-3; TCRdb names TRBD2, which stays unverified in the absence of DNA. Per germline, CDR1 MNHEY and CDR2 SVGAGI. The CDR3 has 17 amino acids. This chain's CDR3 is CASSYSMLAGVPDTQYF.

V usage is TRBV28 and J usage is TRBJ2-7. CDR1 and CDR2 from the germline V gene are MDHEN and SYDVKM. The CDR3 totals 12 residues. The CDR3 loop reads CASSTSYYEQYF.

The J gene is TRBJ2-1, the V gene TRBV25-1; the D gene TCRdb calls, TRBD2, cannot be checked with no DNA. The CDR3 covers 16 residues. Germline CDR1 reads MGHDK; CDR2 reads SYGVNS. The CDR3 spells CASSESASVHYNEQFF.

The chain's CDR3 is CATSERRGSEQFF. The chain recombines TRBV24-1 with TRBJ2-1; absent DNA, TCRdb's TRBD2 call cannot be checked. The length of the CDR3 is 13 residues. Looked up from germline, CDR1 is KGHDR and CDR2 is SFDVKD.

The J gene is TRBJ2-1, the V gene TRBV12-3 or TRBV12-4; absent DNA, TCRdb's TRBD2 call cannot be checked. CDR3 size: 17 residues. The chain's CDR3 is CASSRVKLAGIYNEQFF.

This sequence joins TRBV29-1 and TRBJ2-1; TCRdb selects TRBD2, and the lack of DNA leaves this call unchecked. Germline V gene data show CDR1 as SQVTM and CDR2 as ANQGSEA. The CDR3 loop spans 16 amino acids. The CDR3 spells CSVEDGGRLSYNEQFF.

The V gene is TRBV10-3, the J gene TRBJ1-3; there is no DNA to check the TCRdb D call of TRBD1. Looked up from germline, CDR1 is ENHRY and CDR2 is SYGVKD. The CDR3 consists of 14 residues. The CDR3 protein is CAISPTGTGNTIYF.

This sequence joins TRBV4-3 and TRBJ2-1; as DNA is missing, the TRBD2 call by TCRdb cannot be tested. The CDR3 runs 16 residues. Germline CDR1 and CDR2: LGHNA and YSLEER. The CDR3 sequence: CASSQEALAVHNEQFF.

The chain recombines TRBV19 with TRBJ2-1; the TCRdb call, TRBD1, lacks DNA for checking. Germline V gene lookup returns CDR1 LNHDA and CDR2 SQIVND (reference sequence). There are 15 residues in the CDR3. CDR3 residues: CASSPPGRISNEQFF.

The chain has TRBV29-1 and TRBJ2-1; there is no DNA to check the TCRdb D call of TRBD1. Germline CDR1 reads SQVTM; CDR2 reads ANQGSEA. The CDR3 loop spans 17 amino acids. The CDR3 region is CSVETTFSPRGGNEQFF.

This chain uses TRBV10-3 with TRBJ2-7; without DNA, the TCRdb call of TRBD1 cannot be checked. Germline V gene data show CDR1 as ENHRY and CDR2 as SYGVKD. The CDR3 has 14 amino acids. CDR3: CAISTGASSYEQYF.

The V and J genes are TRBV20-1 and TRBJ2-2. This CDR3 has 13 residues. Germline loops: CDR1 DFQATT, CDR2 SNEGSKA (reference sequence). The CDR3 sequence is CSAGNSVSGELFF.

The chain links TRBV25-1 to TRBJ2-5; TCRdb's D gene call, TRBD2, goes unchecked for lack of DNA. Germline CDR1 MGHDK, CDR2 SYGVNS. The CDR3 sequence is 16 residues long. CDR3 sequence reads: CASSDPGRAPQETQYF.

The J gene is TRBJ1-1, the V gene TRBV29-1. The CDR3 is 13 residues long. Germline V CDR1 and CDR2: SQVTM, ANQGSEA. The CDR3 reads CSGGKIMNTEAFF.

The genes are TRBV10-3 and TRBJ2-7. Looked up from germline, CDR1 is ENHRY and CDR2 is SYGVKD. The CDR3 extends over 11 amino acids. This chain's CDR3 is CAIQDSYEQYF.

V usage is TRBV29-1 and J usage is TRBJ1-4; TCRdb outputs TRBD1, but without DNA this stays unchecked. CDR3 length equals 13 residues. CDR1 and CDR2 (germline): SQVTM, ANQGSEA. This CDR3 reads CSVEPPGQFGLFF.

The chain recombines TRBV29-1 with TRBJ2-4; there is no DNA to check the TCRdb D call of TRBD1. CDR1 and CDR2 from the germline V gene are SQVTM and ANQGSEA. The CDR3 sequence is 13 residues long. The CDR3 sequence: CSVEEPPENIQYF.

The chain carries TRBV18 and TRBJ1-1; there is no DNA to check the TCRdb D call of TRBD1. Germline V gene lookup returns CDR1 KGHSH and CDR2 LQKENI. The CDR3 runs to 15 residues. This CDR3 reads CASSPQGWGNTEAFF.